This TCR beta chain is from a study of blood T cell dynamics during melanoma immunotherapy. On this clone: What it binds is unknown.

Findings and limits, study-wide: Whether repertoire-driving clones were melanoma-specific could not be determined. Disease-control patients' PBMC repertoires became either more clonal or more diverse at W3.

Time point here: week 3, after first cycle of checkpoint inhibitor. Disease control meant complete response, partial response or stable disease at 12 weeks. Per germline, CDR1 SGHRS and CDR2 YFSETQ. There are 15 residues in the CDR3. V gave up 0 bases and J gave up 10 bases; unmatched junction bases: 8. DNA loading was fixed at 350 ng for all bulk PBMC samples. Method: immunoSEQ multiplex PCR; TCRdb's copy keeps in-frame clones and lacks some. Altogether approximately 11,000 clones are present, approximately 87% being singletons, with the ten largest covering 6.9%. Sequences were derived from blood, sampled from a patient treated with checkpoint blockade. This chain uses TRBV5-1 with TRBJ2-1; 9 nucleotides match TRBD1. The source of this sequence is a human donor with melanoma. The CDR3 loop is CASSLALQGAEEQFF. The CDR3 DNA reads TGCGCCAGCAGCTTGGCACTACAGGGGGCGGAGGAGCAGTTCTTC. The complete variable domain, with remaining parts taken from reference TRBV5-1 and TRBJ2-1, reads KAGVTQTPRYLIKTRGQQVTLSCSPISGHRSVSWYQQTPGQGLQFLFEYFSETQRNKGNFPGRFSGRQFSNSRSEMNVSTLELGDSALYLCASSLALQGAEEQFFGPGTRLTVL.